These T cell receptor beta chains were read from a single sample in a study of OX40 agonist ivuxolimab in advanced cancers. Method: immunoSEQ multiplex PCR; TCRdb's copy keeps in-frame clones and lacks some. The sample carries some 64,000 clones, less than 95% recorded once. Specimen: CD4+ or CD8+ T cells sorted from blood, collected in a trial of the OX40 agonist ivuxolimab. The receptors were sampled from an adult with an advanced solid tumor such as melanoma, head and neck, liver or kidney cancer. The CDR3 runs from the conserved cysteine through the conserved F or W. Each record gives: J gene, V gene, D gene, clone size, CDR3 DNA, CDR3 protein. D genes are given only for firm matches. Only some rows state a clone size, as once, few, many or a class for expanded clones.

>TRBJ2-2|TRBV19|TRBD1|NA
TGTGCCAGTATGTACAGGGGGCAAATCGGGGAGCTGTTTTTT
CASMYRGQIGELFF
>TRBJ2-3|TRBV2|TRBD2|few
TGTGCCAGCAGGAGAACTAGCGGGAGCGCAGATACGCAGTATTTT
CASRRTSGSADTQYF
>TRBJ2-1|TRBV5-1|TRBD2|NA
TGCGCCAGCAGCTTAGCGGGAGGGCCGAGTAATGAGCAGTTCTTC
CASSLAGGPSNEQFF
>TRBJ2-7|TRBV9|TRBD2|NA
TGTGCCAGCAGCCTCCGCGGGAGGGCCTCCTCCTACGAGCAGTACTTC
CASSLRGRASSYEQYF
>TRBJ1-1|TRBV6-5|NA|once
TGTGCCAGCAGCCCCCCGAGGGGTATGAACACTGAAGCTTTCTTT
CASSPPRGMNTEAFF
>TRBJ1-5|TRBV7-8|NA|once
TGTGCCAACAACGGGGGGGGACAGCCCCAGCATTTT
CANNGGGQPQHF
>TRBJ1-2|TRBV6-1|TRBD1|NA
TGTGCCAGCAATCCGACAGGGGGCTATTATGGCTACACCTTC
CASNPTGGYYGYTF
>TRBJ2-2|TRBV5-1|NA|once
TGCGCCAGCAGCTTGGCCGGGCAGACCACCGGGGAGCTGTTTTTT
CASSLAGQTTGELFF
>TRBJ2-2|TRBV19|NA|few
TGTGCCAGTAGTATCCGGGAACTCACCGGGGAGCTGTTTTTT
CASSIRELTGELFF
>TRBJ1-2|TRBV19|NA|NA
TGTGCCAGTAGTATTGACCTCTATGGCTACACCTTC
CASSIDLYGYTF
>TRBJ2-7|TRBV30|TRBD2|NA
TGTGCCTGGTGGACTAGCGGGATAAGCTCCTACGAGCAGTACTTC
CAWWTSGISSYEQYF
>TRBJ2-1|TRBV12-5|NA|NA
TGTGCTAGTGGTTTGGGCCACAGCCTCAATGAGCAGTTCTTC
CASGLGHSLNEQFF
>TRBJ2-1|TRBV4-1|TRBD1|NA
TGCGCCAGCAGCTCTTGGACAGGGAGGACCTACAATGAGCAGTTCTTC
CASSSWTGRTYNEQFF
>TRBJ2-7|TRBV27|NA|NA
TGTGCCAGCAGCCCCTCCCGGGCGCAGCCCCTGGAGCAGTACTTC
CASSPSRAQPLEQYF
>TRBJ1-2|TRBV4-1|TRBD1|once
TGCGCCAGCAGCCAAGTCCTCAGGACAGGGGATTATGGCTACACCTTC
CASSQVLRTGDYGYTF
>TRBJ1-6|TRBV6-1|NA|NA
TGTGCCAGCAGTGAATATCAGGCTGGGAGCTCCTATAATTCACCCCTCCACTTT
CASSEYQAGSSYNSPLHF
>TRBJ2-2|TRBV30|NA|NA
TGTGCCTGGAGTGTACGGGTGCCCGGGGAGCTGTTTTTT
CAWSVRVPGELFF
>TRBJ2-1|TRBV10-3|TRBD2|NA
TGTGCCATCAGTAAGCGGGAGGAGAGCAATGAGCAGTTCTTC
CAISKREESNEQFF
>TRBJ2-3|TRBV6-5|NA|NA
TGTGCCAGCAGTTATGGGACACCCGGGACAGATACGCAGTATTTT
CASSYGTPGTDTQYF
>TRBJ2-7|TRBV5-6|NA|NA
TGTGCCAGCAGCTATGGCCCCTCCTACGAGCAGTACTTC
CASSYGPSYEQYF
>TRBJ2-5|TRBV27|NA|NA
TGTGCCAGCAGTTTTTCCAAGTACGGTAGAGGTTTATCCCAGGAGACCCAGTACTTC
CASSFSKYGRGLSQETQYF
>TRBJ2-3|TRBV28|TRBD2|NA
TGTGCCAGCAGTGGAAGACTAGCGGGGGGAGGGGATACGCAGTATTTT
CASSGRLAGGGDTQYF
>TRBJ2-5|TRBV5-6|TRBD1|NA
TGTGCCAGCAGCTTGAGGACAGGTCGAGAGACCCAGTACTTC
CASSLRTGRETQYF
>TRBJ2-1|TRBV19|TRBD2|NA
TGTGCCAGTAGATTGCGGGAGGGCCGGGATGAGCAGTTCTTC
CASRLREGRDEQFF
>TRBJ2-2|TRBV7-3|TRBD2|NA
TGTGCCAGCAGCCCCGGAGGGGCGGGAGGTACCGGGGAGCTGTTTTTT
CASSPGGAGGTGELFF
>TRBJ2-1|TRBV28|NA|NA
TGTGCCAGCAGTCACCGTCTGAGGGGAAGGAATGAGCAGTTCTTC
CASSHRLRGRNEQFF
>TRBJ1-5|TRBV19|NA|NA
TGTGCCAGTAGTATTCTCACCGGGACCCGACATTTT
CASSILTGTRHF
>TRBJ1-4|TRBV7-6|TRBD1|NA
TGTGCCAGCAGCGAAACAGGGGCGGTTAATGAAAAACTGTTTTTT
CASSETGAVNEKLFF
>TRBJ2-2|TRBV19|TRBD2|NA
TGTGCCAGTAGTGCGGGGAGGGGAATCGGGGAGCTGTTTTTT
CASSAGRGIGELFF
>TRBJ1-4|TRBV30|TRBD1|NA
TGTGCCTGGGCCTGGGACAGGGGGAGTGAAAAACTGTTTTTT
CAWAWDRGSEKLFF
>TRBJ2-1|TRBV6-5|NA|NA
TGTGCCAGCAGTCCAACTAGAAATGAGCAGTTCTTC
CASSPTRNEQFF
>TRBJ2-2|TRBV7-3|TRBD2|NA
TGTGCCAGCAGCCCGTTGGGACTAGCGGGTACCGGGGAGCTGTTTTTT
CASSPLGLAGTGELFF